These T cell receptor beta chains were read from a single sample in a study of Ad26.COV2.S vaccination and SARS-CoV-2 variants. Libraries were prepared by immunoSEQ multiplex PCR; TCRdb keeps only in-frame clonotypes and omits some of them. This sample carries some 180,000 clones, approximately 90% of them seen once, and the ten largest clones take around 6.1%. The sample in question was peripheral blood, obtained after recovery from COVID-19. These TCRs come from a human donor who had recovered from COVID-19. Both conserved end residues are part of each CDR3. The D gene is left open where the match is weak.

j_call v_call d_call cdr3_nt cdr3_aa
TRBJ1-2 TRBV20-1 NA TGCAGTGCTAGTCCACCGCGGGTAAACTATGGCTACACCTTC CSASPPRVNYGYTF
TRBJ2-2 TRBV10-3 NA TGTGCCATCAGTGAGTCGACAGTCACCGGGGAGCTGTTTTTT CAISESTVTGELFF
TRBJ1-2 TRBV28 TRBD1 TGTGCCAGCAGCGGACAGGGGGCATATGGCTACACCTTC CASSGQGAYGYTF
TRBJ2-1 TRBV5-1 NA TGCGCCAGCAGCTTGGCCGCCTTCGGGGTCGGTGAGCAGTTCTTC CASSLAAFGVGEQFF
TRBJ2-7 TRBV6-6 TRBD1 TGTGCCAGCAGGAGGGACAGTTACTACGAGCAGTACTTC CASRRDSYYEQYF
TRBJ1-6 TRBV10-3 NA TGTGCCATCAGGACAGAAGCAGCTCATTCACCCCTCCACTTT CAIRTEAAHSPLHF
TRBJ1-2 TRBV5-8 TRBD1 TGTGCCAGCAGCTTGAGGGACAGGGGCCATGGCTACACCTTC CASSLRDRGHGYTF
TRBJ1-1 TRBV5-1 NA TGCGCCAGCAGCTTGGTGGGGGCCGGGAACACTGAAGCTTTCTTT CASSLVGAGNTEAFF
TRBJ2-3 TRBV18 TRBD1 TGTGCCAGCTCACCAACAGGGGGCACAGATACGCAGTATTTT CASSPTGGTDTQYF
TRBJ2-4 TRBV21-1 NA TGTGCCAGCAGCAACAAGGTAGGGAGGGACATTCAGTACTTC CASSNKVGRDIQYF
TRBJ2-1 TRBV19 NA TGTGCCAGTATAGGGGGGGCCTTGGACAATGAGCAGTTCTTC CASIGGALDNEQFF
TRBJ2-7 TRBV7-9 NA TGTGCCAGCAGCTCCCCCTCTCCTGACAGAATGAAACCCTACGAGCAGTACTTC CASSSPSPDRMKPYEQYF
TRBJ2-2 TRBV11-3 NA TGTGCCAGCAGCCCCACCGTAAACACCGGGGAGCTGTTTTTT CASSPTVNTGELFF
TRBJ2-7 TRBV15 NA TGTGCCACCAGCAAGTGGACAGAGCCCTACGAGCAGTACTTC CATSKWTEPYEQYF
TRBJ1-1 TRBV27 NA TGTGCCAGCAGTCCATGGGGGGACACTGAAGCTTTCTTT CASSPWGDTEAFF
TRBJ2-3 TRBV11-2 TRBD2 TGTGCCAGCAGCTCCTGGAGCGGGGAAAACACAGATACGCAGTATTTT CASSSWSGENTDTQYF
TRBJ1-2 TRBV6-1 TRBD1 TGTGCCAGCAGTGAAGACCGGGACAGCTATGGCTACACCTTC CASSEDRDSYGYTF
TRBJ2-3 TRBV3-1/TRBV3-2 TRBD2 TGTGCCAGCAGCCGGGCTAGCGGTCGCACAGATACGCAGTATTTT CASSRASGRTDTQYF
TRBJ2-1 TRBV18 NA TGTGCCAGCTCACAGAGACTGACGGAAGTGAATGAGCAGTTCTTC CASSQRLTEVNEQFF
TRBJ2-2 TRBV2 NA TGTGCCAGCAGTGAACTCCAGCCGGGACAGAACACCGGGGAGCTGTTTTTT CASSELQPGQNTGELFF
TRBJ2-7 TRBV10-1 NA TGCGCCAGCAGTCAGACGAGAGACTCCTACGAGCAGTACTTC CASSQTRDSYEQYF
TRBJ2-3 TRBV19 NA TGTGCCAGTAGTACCAGGGCCACTAGCACAGATACGCAGTATTTT CASSTRATSTDTQYF
TRBJ2-7 TRBV13 TRBD2 TGTGCCAGCAGCCCCGGGACTAGCGGGGGAAGCTCCTACGAGCAGTACTTC CASSPGTSGGSSYEQYF
TRBJ2-5 TRBV12-3/TRBV12-4 NA TGTGCCAGCACTTTCGGGGGTGGAGAGACCCAGTACTTC CASTFGGGETQYF
TRBJ1-6 TRBV5-6 NA TGTGCCAGCAGCTTGTATAATTCACCCCTCCACTTT CASSLYNSPLHF
TRBJ1-2 TRBV19 NA TGTGCCAGTAGGGCGAAAGGGGGACGCTATGGCTACACCTTC CASRAKGGRYGYTF
TRBJ1-5 TRBV19 NA TGTGCCAGTAGTCCTAAAAGACAGTGGGGCCTATATAGCAATCAGCCCCAGCATTTT CASSPKRQWGLYSNQPQHF